A selection of T cell receptor beta chains follows, all from one sample in a study of human thymus T cells. The repertoire was sequenced with immunoSEQ multiplex PCR; TCRdb's copy has only in-frame clones and lacks some. The sample has tens of thousands of clones; approximately 93% are singletons. The sample taken for sequencing was blood. Receptors were obtained from a boy under two years old with a congenital heart defect but otherwise immunologically healthy. Each CDR3 is given with its conserved first and last residue. D genes are given only for firm matches. Size tells how often a clone was seen (once, few, many) or the class of an expanded clone, and some rows leave it out.

TRBV7-2	TRBD1	18	once	TRBJ2-6	CASSESGTGYRGANVLTF	TGTGCCAGCAGCGAATCCGGGACAGGGTATAGAGGGGCCAACGTCCTGACTTTC
TRBV6-6	TRBD1	15	-	TRBJ1-5	CASSYSDRGNQPQHF	TGTGCCAGCAGTTACTCGGACAGGGGCAATCAGCCCCAGCATTTT
TRBV18	TRBD1	15	-	TRBJ2-7	CASSPRQGSVYEQYF	TGTGCCAGCTCACCACGACAGGGAAGCGTCTACGAGCAGTACTTC
TRBV5-6	-	13	few	TRBJ1-6	CASSLLANSPLHF	TGTGCCAGCAGCTTGCTGGCCAATTCACCCCTCCACTTT
TRBV5-1	TRBD1	15	-	TRBJ1-1	CASSLFSRDRDKAFF	TGCGCCAGCAGTCTCTTCTCCCGGGACAGGGATAAAGCTTTCTTT
TRBV6-4	TRBD1	15	-	TRBJ1-2	CASSDSETGLRGYTF	TGTGCCAGCAGTGACTCCGAGACAGGGTTACGGGGCTACACCTTC
TRBV28	-	14	-	TRBJ1-5	CASSLAQGNQPQHF	TGTGCCAGCAGTTTAGCCCAGGGGAATCAGCCCCAGCATTTT
TRBV5-8	-	13	-	TRBJ1-2	CASSPWGRRGYTF	TGTGCCAGCAGCCCGTGGGGGCGCAGGGGCTACACCTTC
TRBV19	-	13	-	TRBJ2-7	CASSTTLSYEQYF	TGTGCCAGTAGTACGACTCTCTCCTACGAGCAGTACTTC
TRBV9	-	14	-	TRBJ2-1	CASSFRDTYNEQFF	TGTGCCAGCAGCTTCCGGGACACTTACAATGAGCAGTTCTTC
TRBV10-3	-	13	-	TRBJ2-4	CAIREEAKNIQYF	TGTGCCATCAGGGAGGAGGCCAAAAACATTCAGTACTTC
TRBV5-1	-	16	-	TRBJ2-4	CASKPRLTAAKNIQYF	TGCGCCAGCAAACCCAGACTGACCGCGGCCAAAAACATTCAGTACTTC
TRBV6-1	TRBD2	16	many	TRBJ2-5	CASSGLTLAGQETQYF	TGTGCCAGCAGTGGGCTAACACTAGCGGGGCAAGAGACCCAGTACTTC
TRBV19	TRBD1	14	few	TRBJ1-1	CASSPLDRAREAFF	TGTGCCAGTAGTCCGCTGGACAGGGCGAGGGAAGCTTTCTTT
TRBV4-2	-	13	-	TRBJ1-6	CASSQEGFSPLHF	TGTGCCAGCAGCCAAGAGGGTTTCTCACCCCTCCACTTT
TRBV4-2	-	14	-	TRBJ1-1	CASSTAGGGTEAFF	TGTGCCAGCAGCACAGCCGGGGGAGGCACTGAAGCTTTCTTT
TRBV9	-	14	once	TRBJ2-2	CASSVGGGTGELFF	TGTGCCAGCAGCGTAGGTGGGGGAACCGGGGAGCTGTTTTTT
TRBV6-1	-	15	few	TRBJ1-5	CASRQGTYSNQPQHF	TGTGCCAGCAGGCAGGGAACTTATAGCAATCAGCCCCAGCATTTT
TRBV19	TRBD2	16	-	TRBJ2-2	CASSIPGGTNTGELFF	TGTGCCAGTAGTATACCGGGGGGAACGAACACCGGGGAGCTGTTTTTT
TRBV9	-	13	-	TRBJ2-1	CASSVQAANEQFF	TGTGCCAGCAGCGTGCAAGCGGCCAATGAGCAGTTCTTC
TRBV27	TRBD2	15	-	TRBJ2-3	CASTWTSGLTDTQYF	TGTGCCAGCACCTGGACTAGCGGCCTCACAGATACGCAGTATTTT
TRBV9	-	15	-	TRBJ2-7	CASSGGTSSSYEQYF	TGTGCCAGCAGCGGCGGGACGTCCAGTAGCTACGAGCAGTACTTC
TRBV10-3	-	17	-	TRBJ2-1	CAISESVGSSSYNEQFF	TGTGCCATCAGTGAGTCTGTAGGTTCCAGCTCCTACAATGAGCAGTTCTTC
TRBV7-8	TRBD1	16	-	TRBJ2-7	CASSSFTGTGSYEQYF	TGTGCCAGCAGCTCGTTTACCGGGACAGGGTCCTACGAGCAGTACTTC
TRBV6-5	TRBD1	13	-	TRBJ2-7	CASSPGQGHAQYF	TGTGCCAGCAGTCCGGGACAGGGCCATGCGCAGTACTTC
TRBV7-9	TRBD1	14	once	TRBJ2-5	CASSRGQGWETQYF	TGTGCCAGCAGCCGAGGACAGGGATGGGAGACCCAGTACTTC
TRBV4-1	TRBD2	15	-	TRBJ2-1	CASSHTSGSYNEQFF	TGCGCCAGCAGCCACACTAGCGGCTCCTACAATGAGCAGTTCTTC
TRBV7-2	TRBD2	15	-	TRBJ2-7	CASSPNPGLVYEQYF	TGTGCCAGCAGCCCCAATCCGGGACTAGTATACGAGCAGTACTTC
TRBV7-2	TRBD2	19	-	TRBJ2-1	CASSLGWTSGSWSYNEQFF	TGTGCCAGCAGCTTAGGCTGGACTAGCGGGAGTTGGTCCTACAATGAGCAGTTCTTC
TRBV29-1	-	12	-	TRBJ2-5	CSVEEQDGTQYF	TGCAGCGTTGAAGAACAGGATGGGACCCAGTACTTC
TRBV6-5	-	15	once	TRBJ2-3	CASSYSRQTTDTQYF	TGTGCCAGCAGTTACTCGAGACAGACCACAGATACGCAGTATTTT
TRBV6-6	TRBD1	15	-	TRBJ1-4	CASSYEGAPNEKLFF	TGTGCCAGCAGTTACGAGGGGGCACCTAATGAAAAACTGTTTTTT
TRBV7-9	-	13	-	TRBJ2-1	CASSLILGNEQFF	TGTGCCAGCAGCTTAATTCTTGGCAATGAGCAGTTCTTC
TRBV11-2	-	14	-	TRBJ2-1	CASSLVRRVDEQFF	TGTGCCAGCAGCTTAGTTCGGCGAGTCGATGAGCAGTTCTTC
TRBV28	-	12	once	TRBJ2-7	CASSLRRYEQYF	TGTGCCAGCAGTTTAAGGCGCTACGAGCAGTACTTC
TRBV6-5	-	14	-	TRBJ1-1	CASGKGGTSTEAFF	TGTGCCAGCGGGAAAGGAGGGACGAGCACTGAAGCTTTCTTT
TRBV19	TRBD1	16	-	TRBJ1-5	CASSGLAGQGGQPQHF	TGTGCCAGCAGTGGCCTAGCGGGACAGGGGGGTCAGCCCCAGCATTTT
TRBV15	-	19	-	TRBJ2-3	CATSRDPIYQDVSTDTQYF	TGTGCCACCAGCAGAGATCCAATCTACCAAGACGTAAGCACAGATACGCAGTATTTT
TRBV7-2	-	11	-	TRBJ2-5	CASSPLETQYF	TGTGCCAGCAGCCCTTTAGAGACCCAGTACTTC
TRBV7-2	TRBD2	15	-	TRBJ2-3	CASSSRTRSTDTQYF	TGTGCCAGCAGCTCTCGGACTAGAAGCACAGATACGCAGTATTTT
TRBV19	-	15	-	TRBJ1-3	CASSPDIRSGNTIYF	TGTGCCAGTAGTCCGGACATCCGTTCTGGAAACACCATATATTTT
TRBV6-5	-	16	-	TRBJ1-4	CASSYSGAATNEKLFF	TGTGCCAGCAGTTACTCGGGGGCCGCAACTAATGAAAAACTGTTTTTT
TRBV28	TRBD1	15	-	TRBJ1-2	CASSLPSGQGAGYTF	TGTGCCAGCAGTTTACCTTCAGGACAGGGCGCTGGCTACACCTTC
TRBV6-1	-	11	-	TRBJ1-2	CASSVGGGYTF	TGTGCCAGCAGTGTAGGTGGTGGCTACACCTTC
TRBV7-2	TRBD1	14	-	TRBJ1-4	CASSPDRGHEKLFF	TGTGCCAGCAGCCCAGACAGGGGGCATGAAAAACTGTTTTTT
TRBV6-5	-	15	-	TRBJ2-5	CASSRAGTYQETQYF	TGTGCCAGCAGTCGGGCCGGCACATACCAAGAGACCCAGTACTTC
TRBV5-1	TRBD1	14	-	TRBJ2-7	CASSVGTGPYEQYF	TGCGCCAGCAGCGTGGGGACAGGTCCCTACGAGCAGTACTTC
TRBV5-1	TRBD2	16	-	TRBJ2-3	CASRRLGLAGTDTQYF	TGCGCCAGCAGACGGCTGGGACTAGCGGGAACAGATACGCAGTATTTT